This is a list of T cell receptor beta chains from one sample in a study of metastatic and nonmetastatic thyroid tumors. MiXCR was used by TCRdb to re-call the PCR reads. This table holds under 9,000 clones, about 45% found once. The sequenced sample consisted of tumor tissue. These receptors were obtained from a male donor with papillary thyroid cancer or a benign thyroid nodule (not recorded which). Some clones in this sample may be carry-over from other donors' samples. The CDR3 runs from the conserved cysteine through the conserved F or W. The D gene is left open where the match is weak. For some rows the clone size is stated as once, few or many, or as a class when expanded; others skip it.

TRBV4-1	TRBJ2-7	NA	NA	14	CASSLAGGRYEQYF	TGCGCCAGCAGCCTCGCTGGGGGGCGGTACGAGCAGTACTTC
TRBV6-2/TRBV6-3	TRBJ2-5	NA	NA	16	CASSYDPNSGQETQYF	TGTGCCAGCAGTTACGACCCCAACTCCGGGCAAGAGACCCAGTACTTC
TRBV5-8	TRBJ1-2	NA	NA	14	CASSLRAADYGYTF	TGTGCCAGCAGCTTGCGGGCAGCCGACTATGGCTACACCTTC
TRBV28	TRBJ2-7	NA	few	16	CASRSASGTKGYEQYF	TGTGCCAGCAGATCAGCCAGTGGAACTAAAGGTTACGAGCAGTACTTC
TRBV12-3/TRBV12-4	TRBJ2-7	NA	NA	10	CASSHYEQYF	TGTGCCAGCTCCCACTACGAGCAGTACTTC
TRBV19	TRBJ2-1	NA	NA	15	CASSKRPASYNEQFF	TGTGCCAGTAGTAAACGACCTGCGTCCTACAATGAGCAGTTCTTC
TRBV20-1	TRBJ2-2	NA	NA	13	CSARPRYTGELFF	TGCAGTGCTAGACCCAGGTACACCGGGGAGCTGTTTTTT
TRBV12-3/TRBV12-4	TRBJ1-1	NA	few	13	CASSVGMNTEAFF	TGTGCCAGCAGTGTGGGGATGAACACTGAAGCTTTCTTT
TRBV18	TRBJ2-2	NA	NA	15	CASSPVPGHPGELFF	TGTGCCAGCTCACCCGTCCCGGGACATCCCGGGGAGCTGTTTTTT
TRBV24-1	TRBJ1-5	TRBD1	NA	17	CATSDSGLGDSNQPQHF	TGTGCCACCAGTGATTCCGGGTTGGGGGACAGCAATCAGCCGCAGCATTTT
TRBV6-2/TRBV6-3	TRBJ1-2	NA	few	14	CASTQPGTPYGYTF	TGTGCCAGCACTCAACCCGGGACGCCCTATGGCTACACCTTC
TRBV27	TRBJ1-6	NA	NA	15	CASSPAAAGASPLHF	TGTGCCAGCAGTCCGGCGGCCGCGGGGGCTTCACCCCTCCACTTT
TRBV5-1	TRBJ2-1	TRBD1	NA	12	CASSSTGDEQFF	TGCGCCAGCAGCTCCACAGGGGATGAGCAGTTCTTC
TRBV30	TRBJ1-5	NA	NA	15	CAWRIGGIGNQPQHF	TGTGCCTGGAGAATCGGGGGAATCGGCAATCAGCCCCAGCATTTT
TRBV11-1	TRBJ2-7	TRBD2	NA	16	CASRGWTSGSPYEQYF	TGTGCCAGCAGGGGGTGGACTAGCGGCTCCCCCTACGAGCAGTACTTC
TRBV7-9	TRBJ1-5	NA	NA	13	CAGSSQWDQPQHF	TGTGCCGGCAGCTCCCAGTGGGATCAGCCCCAGCATTTT
TRBV5-1	TRBJ1-5	NA	NA	16	CASSLLGIDSNQPQHF	TGCGCCAGCAGCTTGTTAGGGATTGATAGCAATCAGCCCCAGCATTTT
TRBV27	TRBJ2-7	NA	few	14	CASSPADYSYEQYF	TGTGCCAGCAGTCCGGCCGACTACTCCTACGAGCAGTACTTC
TRBV5-1	TRBJ1-2	NA	NA	12	CASSFKNDGYTF	TGCGCCAGCAGCTTCAAAAACGATGGCTACACCTTC
TRBV19	TRBJ1-5	TRBD1	NA	15	CASSMVDRGSQPPHF	TGTGCCAGTAGTATGGTTGACAGGGGGTCTCAGCCCCCGCATTTT
TRBV10-3	TRBJ2-1	NA	NA	16	CAISEFVEETHNEQFF	TGTGCCATCAGTGAGTTCGTGGAAGAAACCCACAATGAGCAGTTCTTC
TRBV30	TRBJ2-2	NA	NA	12	CAWSVRTGELFF	TGTGCCTGGAGTGTACGGACCGGGGAGCTGTTTTTT